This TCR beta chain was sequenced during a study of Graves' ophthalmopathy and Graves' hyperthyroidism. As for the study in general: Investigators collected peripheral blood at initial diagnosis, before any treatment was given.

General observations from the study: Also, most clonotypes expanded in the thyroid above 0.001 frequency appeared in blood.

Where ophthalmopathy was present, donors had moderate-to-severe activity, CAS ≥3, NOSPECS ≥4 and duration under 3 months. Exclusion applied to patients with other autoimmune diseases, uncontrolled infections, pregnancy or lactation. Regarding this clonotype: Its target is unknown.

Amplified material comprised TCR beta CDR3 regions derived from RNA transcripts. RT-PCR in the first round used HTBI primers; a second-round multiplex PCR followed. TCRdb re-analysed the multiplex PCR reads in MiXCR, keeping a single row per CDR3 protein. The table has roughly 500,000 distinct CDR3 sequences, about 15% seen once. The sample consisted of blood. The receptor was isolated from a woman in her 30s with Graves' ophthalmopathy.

CDR3 residues: CASSLRSNQETQYF. In DNA form, the CDR3 reads TGTGCCAGCAGCTTGCGGTCTAACCAAGAGACCCAGTACTTC. This chain joins TRBV5-5 and TRBJ2-5; no definite D call. CDR1 and CDR2 from the germline V gene are SGHKS and YYEKEE (reference sequence). This CDR3 has 14 amino acids. V dropped 1 base and J dropped 0 bases, with 7 bases sitting between them.